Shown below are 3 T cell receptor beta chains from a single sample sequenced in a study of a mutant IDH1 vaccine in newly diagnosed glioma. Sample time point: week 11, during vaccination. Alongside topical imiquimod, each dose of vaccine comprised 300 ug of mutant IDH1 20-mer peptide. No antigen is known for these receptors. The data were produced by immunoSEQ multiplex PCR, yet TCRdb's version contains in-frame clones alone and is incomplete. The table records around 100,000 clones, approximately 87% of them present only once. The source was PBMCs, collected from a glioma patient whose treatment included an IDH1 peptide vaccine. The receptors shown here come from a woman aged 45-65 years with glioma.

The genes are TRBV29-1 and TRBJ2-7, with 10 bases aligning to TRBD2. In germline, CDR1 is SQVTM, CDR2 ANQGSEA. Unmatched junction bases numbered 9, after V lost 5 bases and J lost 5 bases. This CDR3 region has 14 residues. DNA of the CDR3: TGCAGCGTTTTCGGGACTAGCGTCCCTCACGAGCAGTACTTC. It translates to CSVFGTSVPHEQYF.

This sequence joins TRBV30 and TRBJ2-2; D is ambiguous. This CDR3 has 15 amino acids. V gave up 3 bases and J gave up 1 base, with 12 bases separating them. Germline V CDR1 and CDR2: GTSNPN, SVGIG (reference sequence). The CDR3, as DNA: TGTGCCTGGAGAACACGAGGTCAGAACACCGGGGAGCTGTTTTTT. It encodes CAWRTRGQNTGELFF. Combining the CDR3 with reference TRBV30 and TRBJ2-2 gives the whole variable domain SQTIHQWPATLVQPVGSPLSLECTVEGTSNPNLYWYRQAAGRGLQLLFYSVGIGQISSEVPQNLSASRPQDRQFILSSKKLLLSDSGFYLCAWRTRGQNTGELFFGEGSRLTVL.

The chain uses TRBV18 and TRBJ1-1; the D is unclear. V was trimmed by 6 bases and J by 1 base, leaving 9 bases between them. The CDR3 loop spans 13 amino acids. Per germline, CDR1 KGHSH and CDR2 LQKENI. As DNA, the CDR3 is TGTGCCAGCTCTCCGACGCAGAACACTGAAGCTTTCTTT. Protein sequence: CASSPTQNTEAFF.